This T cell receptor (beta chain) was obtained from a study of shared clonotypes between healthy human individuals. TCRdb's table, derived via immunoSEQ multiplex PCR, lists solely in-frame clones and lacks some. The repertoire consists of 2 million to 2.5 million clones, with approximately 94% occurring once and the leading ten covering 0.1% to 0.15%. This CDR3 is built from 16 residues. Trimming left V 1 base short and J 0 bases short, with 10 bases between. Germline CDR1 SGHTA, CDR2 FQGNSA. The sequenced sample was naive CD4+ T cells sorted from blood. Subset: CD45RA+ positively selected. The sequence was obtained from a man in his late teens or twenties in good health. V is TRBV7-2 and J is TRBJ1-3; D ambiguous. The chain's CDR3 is CASSLGTVRSGNTIYF. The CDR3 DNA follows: TGTGCCAGCAGCTTAGGGACGGTCCGCTCTGGAAACACCATATATTTT.